One sample yielded the 14 T cell receptor beta chains listed below, sequenced in a study of shared clonotypes between healthy human individuals. TCRdb's copy holds only in-frame clones and misses some; the assay was immunoSEQ multiplex PCR. The table has some 2.1 million clones, approximately 95% seen once; the top ten hold roughly 1.1%. Naive CD8 cells, CD45RO-negative and positively selected for CCR7, excluded terminally differentiated effector memory CD45RA+ cells. Sample: naive CD8+ T cells sorted from blood. The receptors were gathered from a man aged 18 to 35 in good health.

This CDR3 reads CASSQDPAGYGEQFF. As DNA, the CDR3 is TGCGCCAGCAGCCAAGATCCCGCGGGGTACGGTGAGCAGTTCTTC. This chain links TRBV4-3 with TRBJ2-1, with D possibly TRBD2 on 6 matching bases. The V end was cut by 0 bases, the J end by 9 bases, with 15 bases between. CDR3 length: 15 amino acids. The germline gives CDR1 LGHNA, CDR2 YSLEER.

The J gene is TRBJ2-5, the V gene TRBV9, with D perhaps matching TRBD1 or TRBD2 (7 bases each). Germline CDR1 SGDLS, CDR2 YYNGEE. This CDR3 has 17 amino acids. Trimming stripped 0 bases from V and 1 base from J, with 16 bases between. In DNA form, the CDR3 reads TGTGCCAGCAGCGTAGCGACGGGGGGACAGTTCCAAGAGACCCAGTACTTC. Its translation is CASSVATGGQFQETQYF.

This clone has just one count. The rearrangement uses TRBV4-1 and TRBJ2-5; D gene unclear. Germline V gene sequence: CDR1 MGHRA, CDR2 YSYEKL. The CDR3 length is 14 residues. The V end lost 1 base, the J end lost 2 bases, and 8 bases lay between the germline ends. This chain's CDR3 is CASSQGGGQETQYF. As DNA, the CDR3 is TGCGCCAGCAGCCAAGGGGGTGGGCAAGAGACCCAGTACTTC.

The chain employs TRBV5-1 and TRBJ1-3, with 7 bases lining up with TRBD1. The V and J ends lost 4 bases and 2 bases, in that order; junction bases with no gene match: 6. CDR1 is SGHRS, CDR2 YFSETQ, per germline. This CDR3 region has 15 residues. The CDR3 region is CASSTWTGAGNTIYF. The CDR3 region has the DNA TGCGCCAGCAGCACCTGGACAGGCGCTGGAAACACCATATATTTT.

The V and J genes are TRBV30 and TRBJ2-7, with 9 bases matching TRBD1. With 0 bases clipped from V and 5 bases from J, the junction kept 8 bases outside the gene matches. The CDR3 length is 15 residues. The germline V gene has CDR1 GTSNPN and CDR2 SVGIG (reference sequence). The CDR3 nucleotides are TGTGCCTGGAGTGTACGACAGGGGGTCCAAAACGAGCAGTACTTC. This sequence encodes CAWSVRQGVQNEQYF.

The chain has TRBV4-1 and TRBJ1-1; D perhaps matches TRBD1 (5 bases). Germline loops: CDR1 MGHRA, CDR2 YSYEKL. CDR3 length equals 15 residues. V lost 3 bases and J 3 bases, leaving 14 bases between the germline ends. The CDR3 protein is CASSHFQGVYTEAFF. The CDR3 coding sequence is TGCGCCAGCAGCCACTTCCAAGGGGTATACACTGAAGCTTTCTTT.

V gene TRBV6-5 combines with J gene TRBJ1-1; 7 bases are shared with TRBD1. This CDR3 has 12 residues. Germline V lookup: CDR1 MNHEY, CDR2 SVGAGI. J was trimmed by 10 bases and V by 5 bases; bases with no gene match: 7. CDR3 DNA sequence: TGTGCCAGCAGTCCGACAGGGCTAGGAGCTTTCTTT. Encoded protein: CASSPTGLGAFF.

This clone was seen just once. This chain links TRBV7-9 with TRBJ2-5; D call uncertain. CDR1 SEHNR and CDR2 FQNEAQ come from the germline V gene (reference sequence). The CDR3 totals 13 residues. V shed 0 bases and J shed 5 bases, with 7 bases lying between them. CDR3 sequence: CASSLAESETQYF. The CDR3 DNA is TGTGCCAGCAGCTTAGCGGAATCCGAGACCCAGTACTTC.

In DNA, the CDR3 is TGTGCCAGCAGTATCTTAGCGGGAGTACGCTACGAGCAGTACTTC. This encodes CASSILAGVRYEQYF. The chain has TRBV2 and TRBJ2-7, with 9 bases lining up with TRBD2. Trimming removed 5 bases from V and 3 bases from J; junction bases left unmatched: 8. This CDR3 spans 15 amino acids. CDR1 and CDR2 (germline): SNHLY, FYNNEI.

The chain has TRBV5-6 and TRBJ1-3; D call uncertain. Trimming removed 1 base from V and 0 bases from J, with 11 bases in between. This CDR3 has 16 residues. The germline V gene encodes CDR1 SGHDT and CDR2 YYEEEE. The CDR3, as DNA: TGTGCCAGCAGCTTGATGGGGTGGGACTCTGGAAACACCATATATTTT. It codes for CASSLMGWDSGNTIYF.

The chain combines TRBV7-9 with TRBJ2-5, with 9 bases matching TRBD2. The germline CDR1 and CDR2 sequences are SEHNR and FQNEAQ (reference sequence). The length of the CDR3 is 15 residues. Unmatched junction bases numbered 4, after V lost 1 base and J lost 4 bases. The CDR3 protein is CASSLGISGGETQYF. The CDR3 nucleotides are TGTGCCAGCAGCTTAGGTATTAGCGGGGGAGAGACCCAGTACTTC. Full variable domain (outside the CDR3, taken from reference TRBV7-9 and TRBJ2-5): DTGVSQNPRHKITKRGQNVTFRCDPISEHNRLYWYRQTLGQGPEFLTYFQNEAQLEKSRLLSDRFSAERPKGSFSTLEIQRTEQGDSAMYLCASSLGISGGETQYFGPGTRLLVL.

The chain is built from TRBV7-6 and TRBJ2-2, with 10 bases identical to TRBD2. After removal of 6 bases from V and 2 bases from J, the junction contained 6 bases not matched to a gene. Germline assignment: CDR1 SGHVS and CDR2 FNYEAQ. The CDR3 extends over 16 amino acids. CDR3 DNA sequence: TGTGCCAGCAGTTCTCGGACTAGCGGAAACACCGGGGAGCTGTTTTTT. This sequence encodes CASSSRTSGNTGELFF.

The V gene is TRBV4-1, the J gene TRBJ2-7; tentatively, D is TRBD1 or TRBD2 (6 bases each). V lost 0 bases, J lost 7 bases, and 19 bases lay in between. Germline lookup yields CDR1 MGHRA and CDR2 YSYEKL. CDR3 length: 16 residues. The CDR3 bases are TGCGCCAGCAGCCAAGAAGGCTGGGGGGCATCGGGAGAGCAGTACTTC. Translated, it gives CASSQEGWGASGEQYF.

The chain couples TRBV4-1 to TRBJ1-4; D is perhaps TRBD1 (5 bases). CDR3 length equals 14 residues. Trimming took 3 bases from V and 12 from J, leaving 17 bases between them. Germline V CDR1 and CDR2: MGHRA, YSYEKL. The CDR3 is CASSQTGLPRELFF. The CDR3 bases are TGCGCCAGCAGCCAGACGGGACTCCCCAGGGAACTGTTTTTT.